This T cell receptor (beta chain) was captured by sequencing in a study of cytomegalovirus exposure and HLA in healthy donors. A word on this clone: The antigen is unknown.

The germline gives CDR1 MNHEY, CDR2 SVGAGI. Trimming left V 4 bases short and J 10 bases short, with 16 bases between. The CDR3 is made up of 13 amino acids. Study findings and constraints: For presence/absence analyses, sequencing depth was assumed to be roughly uniform across donors. A later analysis appeared to link common viral pathogens to several of the most significant clusters. Later genetic work tied a missense DCLRE1C variant to beta-chain V and J trimming.

PCR was performed using 60 Vbeta and 13 Jbeta primers. Method: immunoSEQ multiplex PCR; TCRdb's copy keeps in-frame clones and lacks some. The sample shows 60,000 or so clones, about three quarters of them seen only once. Specimen: PBMCs. This clonotype was sampled from a female donor in good health and CMV-seronegative. The chain uses TRBV6-5 and TRBJ1-1; D perhaps matches TRBD1 (5 bases). In DNA form, the CDR3 reads TGTGCCAGCAGTTCTCGGGGCGGGAGGGGAGCTTTCTTT. This sequence encodes CASSSRGGRGAFF.